These 21 T cell receptor beta chains came from one sample sequenced in a study of cytomegalovirus exposure and HLA in healthy donors. Primers for the PCR totalled 60 Vbeta and 13 Jbeta. Profiled with immunoSEQ multiplex PCR; TCRdb holds only in-frame clones, not every one. The profile covers more than 95,000 clones, with 75% to 90% appearing a single time and over 15% taken by the ten largest. The material sequenced was PBMCs. These receptors were taken from a man in his late teens or twenties in good health and CMV-seropositive.

The table lists this clone with a few counts. V usage is TRBV6-4 and J usage is TRBJ2-2; D is undetermined. V lost 3 bases to trimming and J lost 3 bases, with 5 bases between them. Germline assignment: CDR1 MRHNA and CDR2 SNTAGT. The CDR3 runs to 13 residues. DNA of the CDR3: TGTGCCAGCAGTGATCGGGACACCGGGGAGCTGTTTTTT. Translating it yields CASSDRDTGELFF.

The rearrangement links TRBV5-4 to TRBJ2-7; the match to TRBD1 covers 9 bases. This CDR3 has 14 residues. Germline assignment: CDR1 SGHNT and CDR2 YYREEE (reference sequence). The V gene end was trimmed by 4 bases and the J gene end by 3 bases; junction bases not matched to a gene: 5. The CDR3: CASSPRDRVYEQYF. The CDR3 region has the DNA TGTGCCAGCAGCCCCCGGGACAGGGTCTACGAGCAGTACTTC.

This chain uses TRBV19 with TRBJ1-1; D is undetermined. With 1 base removed from V and 4 bases from J, the gap between germline ends came to 4 bases. Germline V gene lookup returns CDR1 LNHDA and CDR2 SQIVND (reference sequence). This CDR3 has 12 amino acids. CDR3 loop: CASSIGLTEAFF. The CDR3 DNA reads as TGTGCCAGTAGTATAGGTCTCACTGAAGCTTTCTTT.

CDR3: CASSQDRLAGELSYEQYF. The DNA of the CDR3 is TGCGCCAGCAGCCAAGATAGACTAGCGGGGGAGCTGTCCTACGAGCAGTACTTC. The chain employs TRBV4-1 and TRBJ2-7; 12 nucleotides align to TRBD2. The germline V gene has CDR1 MGHRA and CDR2 YSYEKL. The ends lost 0 bases at V and 1 base at J; junction bases unmatched: 7. CDR3 length equals 18 residues.

The J gene is TRBJ1-2, the V gene TRBV7-9, with a weak D call TRBD1 (6 bases). Germline loops: CDR1 SEHNR, CDR2 FQNEAQ (reference sequence). The CDR3 loop spans 15 amino acids. V was pared by 0 bases and J by 8 bases, with 16 bases between. The CDR3 nucleotides read TGTGCCAGCAGCTTAGCGCAGGGGCAGGTAGAAGGCTACACCTTC. This gives the protein CASSLAQGQVEGYTF.

This chain joins TRBV6-6 and TRBJ1-2, with a possible D match to TRBD1 (5 bases). Per germline, CDR1 MNHNY and CDR2 SVGAGI (reference sequence). Trimming stripped 6 bases from V and 4 bases from J, with 12 bases between. This CDR3 is built from 13 residues. The CDR3 nucleotides read TGTGCCAGCAGGGCACAGGTCTTCTATGGCTACACCTTC. Its protein product is CASRAQVFYGYTF.

The chain combines TRBV20-1 with TRBJ1-3; perhaps TRBD1 as D (5 bases). Trimming cost V 7 bases and J 4 bases, with 8 bases left between them. Germline assignment: CDR1 DFQATT and CDR2 SNEGSKA (reference sequence). The CDR3 covers 11 residues. The CDR3 is CSVYRGNTIYF. CDR3 sequence (DNA): TGCAGTGTCTACAGGGGAAACACCATATATTTT.

The chain uses TRBV11-3 and TRBJ2-2; 8 nucleotides match TRBD2. The germline V gene encodes CDR1 SGHNT and CDR2 YENEEA. The CDR3 has 15 residues. V trimming: 5 bases; J trimming: 6 bases; junction bases outside the gene matches: 8. CDR3 DNA sequence: TGTGCCAGCAGCCATAGCGGGGTCGGCGCCGGGGAGCTGTTTTTT. This codes for CASSHSGVGAGELFF.

This clone was seen only once. The rearrangement joins TRBV6-5 to TRBJ1-2, with a weak D call TRBD1 (6 bases). Per germline, CDR1 MNHEY and CDR2 SVGAGI. V dropped 2 bases and J dropped 4 bases, with 14 bases sitting between them. This CDR3 has 15 amino acids. CDR3 in amino acids: CASSYPGGGIYGYTF. The CDR3 region has the DNA TGTGCCAGCAGTTACCCCGGGGGGGGCATCTATGGCTACACCTTC.

This rearrangement joins TRBV5-1 to TRBJ2-2, with TRBD1 identical over 7 bases. The V and J ends lost 0 bases and 6 bases, in that order; junction bases with no gene match: 5. CDR3 size: 15 residues. Germline V lookup: CDR1 SGHRS, CDR2 YFSETQ. In DNA, the CDR3 is TGCGCCAGCAGCTTGGAAGGGACAGAACCCGGGGAGCTGTTTTTT. It yields the protein CASSLEGTEPGELFF.

The J gene is TRBJ2-1, the V gene TRBV5-1; TRBD1 might be the D (6 bases). The germline V gene encodes CDR1 SGHRS and CDR2 YFSETQ. The CDR3 is made up of 15 amino acids. Trimming shortened V by 3 bases and J by 9 bases, and 19 bases separated the two germline ends. DNA for the CDR3: TGCGCCAGCAGCTCCCTCCCAGGGACACCGGGTGAGCAGTTCTTC. This sequence encodes CASSSLPGTPGEQFF.

This chain joins TRBV4-1 and TRBJ1-1; possible D gene TRBD1, 5 bases. Germline values: CDR1 MGHRA, CDR2 YSYEKL. V dropped 1 base and J dropped 0 bases, with 12 bases sitting between them. This CDR3 has 16 amino acids. CDR3 amino acids: CASSQGGRGVNTEAFF. CDR3 DNA sequence: TGCGCCAGCAGCCAAGGGGGCCGGGGGGTGAACACTGAAGCTTTCTTT.

There are a few counts of this clone. The genes are TRBV25-1 and TRBJ2-7; D may be TRBD1 (5 bases). The V gene's germline CDR1 is MGHDK and CDR2 SYGVNS. The length of the CDR3 is 18 residues. The V end lost 0 bases, the J end lost 4 bases, and 22 bases lay between the germline ends. CDR3 loop: CASSEYGQGVESRYEQYF. CDR3 DNA sequence: TGTGCCAGCAGTGAATATGGGCAGGGTGTAGAGTCGAGGTACGAGCAGTACTTC.

The chain carries TRBV2 and TRBJ1-3, with 11 bases fitting TRBD1. The CDR3 is 15 amino acids. After removal of 6 bases from V and 1 base from J, the junction contained 2 bases not matched to a gene. CDR1 is SNHLY and CDR2 is FYNNEI in the germline V gene. The CDR3 spells CASRDRGLSGNTIYF. CDR3 bases: TGTGCCAGCAGGGACAGGGGGCTTTCTGGAAACACCATATATTTT.

This clone was counted between two and nine times. The same CDR3 also results from other DNA sequences found in this sample. J is TRBJ2-3 and V is TRBV20-1; no reliable D call. The CDR3 spans 11 residues. V lost 5 bases to trimming and J lost 5 bases, with 8 bases between them. Germline V gene lookup returns CDR1 DFQATT and CDR2 SNEGSKA (reference sequence). The CDR3 region is CSASPGDTQYF. CDR3 DNA: TGCAGTGCTTCCCCGGGAGATACGCAGTATTTT.

The gene calls are TRBV9 and TRBJ2-3, with TRBD2 identical over 13 bases. Per germline, CDR1 SGDLS and CDR2 YYNGEE. The V and J ends lost 4 bases and 5 bases, in that order; junction bases with no gene match: 4. This CDR3 region has 15 residues. The CDR3, as DNA: TGTGCCAGCAGCACTAGCGGGGGGGCAGGAGATACGCAGTATTTT. As protein: CASSTSGGAGDTQYF.

The V and J genes are TRBV6-6 and TRBJ2-1; 10 positions agree with TRBD1. The V and J ends lost 0 bases and 15 bases, in that order; junction bases with no gene match: 11. Germline V gives CDR1 MNHNY, CDR2 SVGAGI (reference sequence). The CDR3 totals 15 residues. The CDR3 here is CASSYSKAGQGKTFF. The CDR3 DNA reads as TGTGCCAGCAGTTACTCAAAGGCGGGACAGGGGAAGACGTTCTTC.

The chain links TRBV2 to TRBJ1-4, with D unclear. The length of the CDR3 is 16 residues. Per germline, CDR1 SNHLY and CDR2 FYNNEI. Deletions cut 10 bases from V and 2 bases from J, with 20 bases between. The CDR3 DNA reads as TGTGCCATGGGTTACTTGGGCAGGCCGACTAATGAAAAACTGTTTTTT. Translated, it gives CAMGYLGRPTNEKLFF.

This rearrangement joins TRBV11-2 to TRBJ1-1, with D perhaps TRBD1 (5 bases). Germline CDR1 is SGHAT and CDR2 is FQNNGV. The CDR3 contains 14 residues. Deletions cut 3 bases from V and 5 bases from J, with 13 bases between. The CDR3 DNA is TGTGCCAGCAGCTTCCGGGACGGGGGGACTGAAGCTTTCTTT. Protein sequence: CASSFRDGGTEAFF.

This clone was counted only a few times. This sequence joins TRBV6-5 and TRBJ1-5, with D perhaps TRBD1 (5 bases). V was cut by 4 bases and J by 6 bases, with 10 bases left in between. The CDR3 runs to 13 residues. The V gene's germline CDR1 is MNHEY and CDR2 SVGAGI. Here the CDR3 DNA reads TGTGCCAGCAGTTTGGGGAGGGGTCAGCCCCAGCATTTT. Protein: CASSLGRGQPQHF.

V is TRBV6-4 and J is TRBJ2-7; TRBD1 might be the D (5 bases). The CDR3 contains 14 residues. V was clipped by 3 bases and J by 6 bases, with 15 bases between them. Per germline, CDR1 MRHNA and CDR2 SNTAGT. CDR3: CASSETQVPPEQYF. In DNA, the CDR3 is TGTGCCAGCAGTGAGACACAGGTGCCCCCCGAGCAGTACTTC.